Described below is a single T cell receptor (beta chain) sequence and its context. Its antigen is not identified. The data stem from a study of cytomegalovirus exposure and HLA in healthy donors. At the level of the study: Sequencing of about 179 million T cells in an earlier analysis found under 120 million unique TCR beta sequences.

Findings and limits, study-wide: Researchers reported in a later analysis that a missense DCLRE1C variant was tied to TCR beta V- and J-gene trimming.

A multiplex PCR was run with 60 Vbeta primers and 13 Jbeta primers. Sequencing was performed with immunoSEQ multiplex PCR; in TCRdb, only in-frame clones are kept and a portion is missing. The profile shows about 120,000 clones, 60% to 85% of them singletons. The ends were cut back, 6 bases at V and 3 bases at J, with 15 bases in the middle. Germline values: CDR1 MNHEY, CDR2 SVGAGI. The CDR3 totals 14 residues. The source material was PBMCs. This receptor was obtained from a man aged 30-40 years in good health and CMV-seronegative. This rearrangement joins TRBV6-5 to TRBJ2-7; possible D gene TRBD1, 6 bases. The CDR3 loop is CASRSGTWSYEQYF. DNA for the CDR3: TGTGCCAGCAGGTCCGGGACATGGAGCTACGAGCAGTACTTC.